This TCR beta chain was documented in a study of metastatic and nonmetastatic thyroid tumors. Overall study: Repertoires from blood and tumor or nodule tissue of malignant and benign thyroid patients were compared. Study results and limitations: In blood and tumor, TCR beta diversity was reportedly significantly higher in malignant thyroid tumors than in benign nodules.

Comment on this clone: Its antigen is still unknown.

The CDR3 runs 14 residues. V shed 6 bases, J shed 7 bases, and the junction held 9 bases outside the gene matches. CDR1 and CDR2 (germline): DFQATT, SNEGSKA (reference sequence). Authors' methods: Building a distant-metastasis classifier for papillary thyroid cancer drew on CDR3 differences across clinicopathological groups. TCRdb re-clonotyped the PCR reads through MiXCR. The V and J calls were determined by TCRdb, not by the authors. The data contain 35,000 to 50,000 clones, 24% of them seen just once; the ten biggest clones take up more than 14%. Every patient was untreated before thyroid surgery. V is TRBV20-1 and J is TRBJ1-6; TRBD1 matches at 7 bases. The TCR sequence derives from a female donor with papillary thyroid cancer or a benign thyroid nodule (not recorded which). Some clones in this sample may be carry-over from other donors' samples. The sample taken for sequencing was tumor tissue. The CDR3 region has the DNA TGCAGTGCGTCTCGACAGGGTTCGAATTCACCCCTCCACTTT. This codes for CSASRQGSNSPLHF.